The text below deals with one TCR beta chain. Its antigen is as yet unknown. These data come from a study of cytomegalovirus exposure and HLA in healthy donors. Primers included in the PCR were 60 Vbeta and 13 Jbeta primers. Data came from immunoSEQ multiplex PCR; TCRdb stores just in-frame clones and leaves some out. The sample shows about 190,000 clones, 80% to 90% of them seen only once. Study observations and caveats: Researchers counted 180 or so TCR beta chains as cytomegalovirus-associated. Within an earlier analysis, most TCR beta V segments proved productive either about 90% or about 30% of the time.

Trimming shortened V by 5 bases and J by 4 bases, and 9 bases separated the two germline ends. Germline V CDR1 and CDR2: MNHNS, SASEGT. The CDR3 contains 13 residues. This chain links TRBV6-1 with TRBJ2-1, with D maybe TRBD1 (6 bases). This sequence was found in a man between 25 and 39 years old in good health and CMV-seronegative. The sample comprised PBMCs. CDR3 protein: CASSLGQYNEQFF. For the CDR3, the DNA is TGTGCCAGCAGTCTCGGACAGTACAATGAGCAGTTCTTC.